The subject of this entry is one T cell receptor (beta chain). The data originate from a study of blood T cell repertoires in COVID-19. Study in general: From T cells, B-cell-depleted T cells, or PBMCs came the material, which was cDNA or gDNA.

Trimming cost V 3 bases and J 8 bases, with 10 bases left between them. The length of the CDR3 is 12 residues. Germline V gene lookup returns CDR1 ENHRY and CDR2 SYGVKD. Measured with immunoSEQ multiplex PCR; TCRdb has only the in-frame clones, and not every one. Of just over 75,000 clones in the sample, more than 70% are singletons; the top ten hold 5.8%. This TCR derives from a man between 60 and 70 years old with active or convalescent COVID-19. The sample taken for sequencing was peripheral blood. V is TRBV10-3 and J is TRBJ1-2; D unclear. CDR3 residues: CAISDGERGYTF. CDR3 bases: TGTGCCATCAGTGACGGTGAAAGAGGCTACACCTTC.